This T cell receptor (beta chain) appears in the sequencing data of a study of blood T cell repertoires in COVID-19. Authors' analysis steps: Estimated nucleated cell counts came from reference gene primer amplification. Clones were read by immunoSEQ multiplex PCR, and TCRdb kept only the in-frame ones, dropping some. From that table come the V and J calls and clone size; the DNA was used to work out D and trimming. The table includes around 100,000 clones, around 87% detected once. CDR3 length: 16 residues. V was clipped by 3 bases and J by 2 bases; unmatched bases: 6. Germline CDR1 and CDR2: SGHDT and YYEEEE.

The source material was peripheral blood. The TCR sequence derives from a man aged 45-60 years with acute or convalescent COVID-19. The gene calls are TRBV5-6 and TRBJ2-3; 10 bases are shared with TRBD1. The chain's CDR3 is CASSSGTGAYTDTQYF. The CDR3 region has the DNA TGTGCCAGCAGCTCCGGGACAGGGGCCTACACAGATACGCAGTATTTT.